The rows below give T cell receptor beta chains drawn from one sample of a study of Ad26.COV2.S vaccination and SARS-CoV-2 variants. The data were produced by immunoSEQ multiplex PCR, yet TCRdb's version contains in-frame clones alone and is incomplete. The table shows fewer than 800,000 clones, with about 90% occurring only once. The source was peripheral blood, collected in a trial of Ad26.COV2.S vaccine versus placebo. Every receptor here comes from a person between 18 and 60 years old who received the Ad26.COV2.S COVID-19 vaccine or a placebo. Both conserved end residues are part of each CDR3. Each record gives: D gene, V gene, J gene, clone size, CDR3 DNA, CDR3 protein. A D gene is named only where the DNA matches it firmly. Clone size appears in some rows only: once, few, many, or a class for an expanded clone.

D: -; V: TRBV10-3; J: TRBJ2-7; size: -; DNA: TGTGCCATAGGACTCATCTCCTACGAGCAGTACTTC; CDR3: CAIGLISYEQYF
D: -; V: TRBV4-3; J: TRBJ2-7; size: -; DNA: TGCGCCAGCAGCCAAGTGACCGGGACCGCGAGCTCCTACGAGCAGTACTTC; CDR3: CASSQVTGTASSYEQYF
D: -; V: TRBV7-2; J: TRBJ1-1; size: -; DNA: TGTGCCAGCAGCTTATCAGGGCTGAACACTGAAGCTTTCTTT; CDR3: CASSLSGLNTEAFF
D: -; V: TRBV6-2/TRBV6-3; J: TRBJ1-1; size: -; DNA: TGTGCCAGCAGTTACTCGAACGTTGGGAGATTCACTGAAGCTTTCTTT; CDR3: CASSYSNVGRFTEAFF
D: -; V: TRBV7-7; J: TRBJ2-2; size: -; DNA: TGTGCTAGCAGCCAGATGAGGGGATACGGGGAGCTGTTTTTT; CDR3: CASSQMRGYGELFF
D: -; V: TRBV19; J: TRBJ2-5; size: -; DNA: TGTGCCAGTAGTCACGGCGAGACCCAGTACTTC; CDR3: CASSHGETQYF
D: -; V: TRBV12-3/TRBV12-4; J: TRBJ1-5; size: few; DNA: TGTGCCAGCAGCAAAACCGGGAGTCAGCCCCAGCATTTT; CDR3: CASSKTGSQPQHF
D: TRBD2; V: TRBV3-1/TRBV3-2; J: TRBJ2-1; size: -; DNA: TGTGCCAGCAGCCACCCACTAGCGGCCTCCTACAATGAGCAGTTCTTC; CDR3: CASSHPLAASYNEQFF
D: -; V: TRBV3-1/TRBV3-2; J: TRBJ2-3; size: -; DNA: TGTGCCAGCAGCCAATACGGGACCGCGGGGGATACGCAGTATTTT; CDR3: CASSQYGTAGDTQYF
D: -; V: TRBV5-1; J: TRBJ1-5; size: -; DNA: TGCGCCAGCAGCTTGGATGGGCAGGGAAGGCAGCCCCAGCATTTT; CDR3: CASSLDGQGRQPQHF
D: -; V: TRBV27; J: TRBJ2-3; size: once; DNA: TGTGCCAGCAGCTCTATGCAGAGGGACGGTTTTAGGGATACGCAGTATTTT; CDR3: CASSSMQRDGFRDTQYF
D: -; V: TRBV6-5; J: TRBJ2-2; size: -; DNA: TGTGCCAGCACTCGGGGCACCGGGGAGCTGTTTTTT; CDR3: CASTRGTGELFF
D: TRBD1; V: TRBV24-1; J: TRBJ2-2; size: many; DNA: TGTGCCACCAGTGATCCCGGGACAGGGGACACCGGGGAGCTGTTTTTT; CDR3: CATSDPGTGDTGELFF
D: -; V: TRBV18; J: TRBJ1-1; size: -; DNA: TGTGCCAGCTCACTCGCAGTGGACCCTGAAGCTTTCTTT; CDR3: CASSLAVDPEAFF
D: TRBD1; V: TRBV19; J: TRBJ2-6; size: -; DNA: TGTGCCAGTAGTACCCGACAGGGTGGGTGGGCTAGGGCCAACGTCCTGACTTTC; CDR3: CASSTRQGGWARANVLTF
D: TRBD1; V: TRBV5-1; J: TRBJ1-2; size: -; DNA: TGCGCCAGCAGCCTGTCGCCGGGACAGGGTATGAGGGGCTACACCTTC; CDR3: CASSLSPGQGMRGYTF